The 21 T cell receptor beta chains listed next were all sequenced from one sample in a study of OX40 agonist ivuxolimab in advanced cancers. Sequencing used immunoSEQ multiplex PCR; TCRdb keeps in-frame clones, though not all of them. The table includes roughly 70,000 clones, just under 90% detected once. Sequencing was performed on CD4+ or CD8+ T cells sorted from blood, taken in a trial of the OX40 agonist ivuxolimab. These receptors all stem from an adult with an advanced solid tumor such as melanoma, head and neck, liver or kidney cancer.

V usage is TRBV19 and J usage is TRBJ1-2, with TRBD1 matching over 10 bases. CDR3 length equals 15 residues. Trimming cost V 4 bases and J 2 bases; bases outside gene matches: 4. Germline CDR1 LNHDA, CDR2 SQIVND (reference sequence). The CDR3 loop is CASSSPGQGNYGYTF. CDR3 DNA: TGTGCCAGTAGTAGTCCGGGACAGGGGAACTATGGCTACACCTTC.

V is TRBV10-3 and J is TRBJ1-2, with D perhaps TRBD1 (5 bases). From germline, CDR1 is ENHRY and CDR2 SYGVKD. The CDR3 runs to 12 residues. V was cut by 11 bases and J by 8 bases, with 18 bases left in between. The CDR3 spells CAFSRDGAGYTF. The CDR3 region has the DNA TGTGCCTTTAGCCGGGACGGCGCGGGCTACACCTTC.

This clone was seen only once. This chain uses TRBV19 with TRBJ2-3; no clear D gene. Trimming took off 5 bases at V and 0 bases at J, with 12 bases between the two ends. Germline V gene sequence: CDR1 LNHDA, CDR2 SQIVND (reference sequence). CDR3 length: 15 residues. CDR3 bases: TGTGCCAGTAGTTCCTGGGTCTCTAGCACAGATACGCAGTATTTT. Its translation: CASSSWVSSTDTQYF.

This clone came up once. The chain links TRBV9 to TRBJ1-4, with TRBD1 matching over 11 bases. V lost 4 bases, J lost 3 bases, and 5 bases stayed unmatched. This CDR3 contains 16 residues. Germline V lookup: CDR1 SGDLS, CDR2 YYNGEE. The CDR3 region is CASSRGQGASNEKLFF. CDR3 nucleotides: TGTGCCAGCAGCCGCGGACAGGGGGCATCTAATGAAAAACTGTTTTTT.

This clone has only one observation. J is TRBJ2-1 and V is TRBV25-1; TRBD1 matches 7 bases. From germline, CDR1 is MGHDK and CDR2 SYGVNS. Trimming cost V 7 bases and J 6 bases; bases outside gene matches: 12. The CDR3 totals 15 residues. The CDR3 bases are TGTGCCAGCATTTCCGACAGGGAAAAGGTCAATGAGCAGTTCTTC. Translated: CASISDREKVNEQFF.

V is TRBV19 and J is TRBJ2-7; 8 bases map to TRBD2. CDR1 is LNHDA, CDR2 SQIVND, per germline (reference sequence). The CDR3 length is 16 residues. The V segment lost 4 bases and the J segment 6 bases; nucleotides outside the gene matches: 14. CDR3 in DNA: TGTGCCAGTAGTACCTCTCCCGGGAGGGCCCACGCCGAGCAGTACTTC. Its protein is CASSTSPGRAHAEQYF.

This chain's CDR3 is CASSWDTRTGTSGRTGELFF. The CDR3 DNA is TGCGCCAGCAGCTGGGACACACGTACCGGGACTAGCGGGAGGACCGGGGAGCTGTTTTTT. The V gene is TRBV5-1, the J gene TRBJ2-2, with TRBD2 matching 15 bases. Germline CDR1 reads SGHRS; CDR2 reads YFSETQ. Trimming cost V 3 bases and J 5 bases; bases outside gene matches: 14. The CDR3 has 20 residues.

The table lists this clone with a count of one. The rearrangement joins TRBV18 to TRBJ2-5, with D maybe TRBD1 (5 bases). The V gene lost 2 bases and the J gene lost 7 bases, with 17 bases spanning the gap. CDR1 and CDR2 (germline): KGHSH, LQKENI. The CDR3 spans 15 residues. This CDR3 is CASSPLIGEQGTQYF. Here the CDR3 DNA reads TGTGCCAGCTCACCATTAATAGGAGAGCAGGGGACCCAGTACTTC.

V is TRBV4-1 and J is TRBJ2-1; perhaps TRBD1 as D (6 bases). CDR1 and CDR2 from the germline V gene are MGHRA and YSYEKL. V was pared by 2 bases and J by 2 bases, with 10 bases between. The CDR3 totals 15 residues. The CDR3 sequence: CASSQSTGTYNEQFF. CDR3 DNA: TGCGCCAGCAGCCAATCCACAGGGACCTACAATGAGCAGTTCTTC.

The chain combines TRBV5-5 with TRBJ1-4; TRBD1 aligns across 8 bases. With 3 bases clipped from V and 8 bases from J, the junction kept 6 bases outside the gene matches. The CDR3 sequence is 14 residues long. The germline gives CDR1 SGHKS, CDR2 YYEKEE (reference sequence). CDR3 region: CASSSQGVREKLFF. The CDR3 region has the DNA TGTGCCAGCAGCTCACAGGGGGTGCGGGAAAAACTGTTTTTT. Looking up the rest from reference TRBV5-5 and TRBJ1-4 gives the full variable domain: DAGVTQSPTHLIKTRGQQVTLRCSPISGHKSVSWYQQVLGQGPQFIFQYYEKEERGRGNFPDRFSARQFPNYSSELNVNALLLGDSALYLCASSSQGVREKLFFGSGTQLSVL.

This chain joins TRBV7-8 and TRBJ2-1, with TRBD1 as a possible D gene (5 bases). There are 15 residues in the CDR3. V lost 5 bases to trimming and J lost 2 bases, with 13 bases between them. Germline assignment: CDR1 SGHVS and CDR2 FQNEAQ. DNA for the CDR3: TGTGCCAGCAGCCGCCAAAGGACAACCTACAATGAGCAGTTCTTC. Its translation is CASSRQRTTYNEQFF.

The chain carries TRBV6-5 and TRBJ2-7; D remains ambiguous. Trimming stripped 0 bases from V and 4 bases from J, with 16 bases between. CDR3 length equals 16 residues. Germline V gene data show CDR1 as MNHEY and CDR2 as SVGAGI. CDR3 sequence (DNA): TGTGCCAGCAGTTACTCGTCCACGTGGGGTAATTACGAGCAGTACTTC. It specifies CASSYSSTWGNYEQYF.

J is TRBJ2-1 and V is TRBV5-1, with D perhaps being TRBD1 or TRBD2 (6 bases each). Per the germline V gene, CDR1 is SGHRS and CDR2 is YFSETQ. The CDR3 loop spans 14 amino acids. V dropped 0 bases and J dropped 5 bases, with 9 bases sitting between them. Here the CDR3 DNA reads TGCGCCAGCAGCTTGGACAGGGAGGACAATGAGCAGTTCTTC. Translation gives CASSLDREDNEQFF.

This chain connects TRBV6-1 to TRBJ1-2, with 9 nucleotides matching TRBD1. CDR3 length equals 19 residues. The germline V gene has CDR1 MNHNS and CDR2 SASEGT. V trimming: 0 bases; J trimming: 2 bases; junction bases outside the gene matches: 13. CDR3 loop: CASSEASLFGTGLNYGYTF. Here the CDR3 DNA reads TGTGCCAGCAGTGAAGCGAGTCTTTTTGGGACAGGGCTAAACTATGGCTACACCTTC.

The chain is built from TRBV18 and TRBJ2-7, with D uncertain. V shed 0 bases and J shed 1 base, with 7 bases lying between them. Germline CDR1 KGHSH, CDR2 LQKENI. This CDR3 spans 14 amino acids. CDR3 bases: TGTGCCAGCTCACCACCGGGCAGGTCCTACGAGCAGTACTTC. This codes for CASSPPGRSYEQYF.

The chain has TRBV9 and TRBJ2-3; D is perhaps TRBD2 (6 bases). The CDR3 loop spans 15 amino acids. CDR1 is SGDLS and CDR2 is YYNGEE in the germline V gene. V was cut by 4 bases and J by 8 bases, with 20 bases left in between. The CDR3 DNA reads TGTGCCAGCAGCCTACTTGGGACTTTAGCGTCTACGCAGTATTTT. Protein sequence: CASSLLGTLASTQYF.

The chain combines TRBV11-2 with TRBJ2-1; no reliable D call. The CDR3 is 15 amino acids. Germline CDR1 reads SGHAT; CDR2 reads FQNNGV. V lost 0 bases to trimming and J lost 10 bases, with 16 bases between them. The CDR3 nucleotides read TGTGCCAGCAGCTTAGATGTCACCGGCCGGTCCGAGCAGTTCTTC. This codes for CASSLDVTGRSEQFF.

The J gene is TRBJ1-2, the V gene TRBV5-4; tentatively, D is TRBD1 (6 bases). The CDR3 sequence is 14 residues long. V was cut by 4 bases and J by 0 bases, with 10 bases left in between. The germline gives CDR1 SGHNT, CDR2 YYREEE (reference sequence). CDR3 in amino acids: CASSADRTNYGYTF. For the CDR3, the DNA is TGTGCCAGCAGCGCGGACAGAACTAACTATGGCTACACCTTC. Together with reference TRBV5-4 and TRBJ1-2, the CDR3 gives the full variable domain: ETGVTQSPTHLIKTRGQQVTLRCSSQSGHNTVSWYQQALGQGPQFIFQYYREEENGRGNFPPRFSGLQFPNYSSELNVNALELDDSALYLCASSADRTNYGYTFGSGTRLTVV.

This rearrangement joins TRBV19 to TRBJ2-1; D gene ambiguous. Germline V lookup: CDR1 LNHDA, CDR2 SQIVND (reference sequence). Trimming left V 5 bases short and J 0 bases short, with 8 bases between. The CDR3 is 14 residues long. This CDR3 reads CASSVSDSYNEQFF. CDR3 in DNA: TGTGCCAGTAGTGTCAGCGACTCCTACAATGAGCAGTTCTTC.

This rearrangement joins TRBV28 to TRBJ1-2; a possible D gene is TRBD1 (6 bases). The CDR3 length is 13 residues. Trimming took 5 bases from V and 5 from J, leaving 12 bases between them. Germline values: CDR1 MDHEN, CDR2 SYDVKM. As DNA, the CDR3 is TGTGCCAGCAGTGAACAGGGTACATATGGCTACACCTTC. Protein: CASSEQGTYGYTF.

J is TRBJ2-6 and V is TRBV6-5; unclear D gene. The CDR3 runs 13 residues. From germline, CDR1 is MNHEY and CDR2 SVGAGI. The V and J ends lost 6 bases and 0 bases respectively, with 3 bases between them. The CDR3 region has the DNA TGTGCCAGCAGAAGCTCTGGGGCCAACGTCCTGACTTTC. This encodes CASRSSGANVLTF.